The source of this TCR beta chain is a study of T cell responses to AZD1222 COVID-19 vaccine. Study-level points and caveats: At 160-218 and 743-854, vaccine-associated CD4 TCRs were dominant, and they spanned spike.

Repertoires were generated with immunoSEQ multiplex PCR, while TCRdb's copy carries only in-frame clones and drops some. Of more than 150,000 clones listed, about 89% are singletons. In regard to this clone: No antigen is known for it.

The V gene's germline CDR1 is MNHNY and CDR2 SVGAGI (reference sequence). CDR3 size: 16 residues. J lost 0 bases, V lost 0 bases, and 4 bases had no gene match. This specimen consisted of peripheral blood, obtained on day 0 of MenACWY control vaccination. This chain connects TRBV6-6 to TRBJ1-1; 7 nucleotides agree with TRBD1. This clonotype was sampled from an adult in good health. CDR3 sequence: CASSYSPGGMNTEAFF. The CDR3 bases are TGTGCCAGCAGTTACTCCCCAGGGGGGATGAACACTGAAGCTTTCTTT.